This T cell receptor (beta chain) originates from a study of early stage breast cancer tumors. The wider study: ER+/PR+/HER2- status applied to about 70% of the 16 invasive breast tumors.

The protocol was immunoSEQ multiplex PCR, while the TCRdb copy is restricted to in-frame clones and leaves out a portion. The sample records 9,000 or so clones, approximately 70% being singletons. This CDR3 has 17 amino acids. V was pared by 1 base and J by 4 bases, with 19 bases between. Germline V gives CDR1 MGHRA, CDR2 YSYEKL. Material: breast tumor tissue. This receptor was identified in a person aged 50-59 years with breast cancer. V usage is TRBV4-1 and J usage is TRBJ1-1; tentative D call: TRBD1 (5 bases). The DNA for the CDR3 is TGCGCCAGCAGCCAAGGGGGGACGGTAGTCTGGGGCACTGAAGCTTTCTTT. Protein: CASSQGGTVVWGTEAFF.